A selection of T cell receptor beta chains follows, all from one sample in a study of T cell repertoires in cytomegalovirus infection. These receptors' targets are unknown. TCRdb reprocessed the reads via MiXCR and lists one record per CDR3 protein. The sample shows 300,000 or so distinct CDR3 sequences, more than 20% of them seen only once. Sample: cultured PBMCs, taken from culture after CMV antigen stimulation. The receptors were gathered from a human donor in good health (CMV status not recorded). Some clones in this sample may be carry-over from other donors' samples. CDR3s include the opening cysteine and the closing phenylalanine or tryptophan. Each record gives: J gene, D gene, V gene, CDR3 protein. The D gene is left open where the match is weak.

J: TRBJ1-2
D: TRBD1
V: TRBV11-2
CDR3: CASSANPGQGYGYTF

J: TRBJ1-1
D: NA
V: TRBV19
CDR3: CASATGPGVNTEAFF

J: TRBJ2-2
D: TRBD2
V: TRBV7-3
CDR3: CARSPISGVNTGELFF

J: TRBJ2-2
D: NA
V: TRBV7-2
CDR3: CASSLDSGVTGELFF

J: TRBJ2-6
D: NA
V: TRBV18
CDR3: CASSPTLPSGANVLTF

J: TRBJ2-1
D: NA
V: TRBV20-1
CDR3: CSAAYVKSYNEQFF

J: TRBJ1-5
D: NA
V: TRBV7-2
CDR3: CASSEVNSNQPQHF

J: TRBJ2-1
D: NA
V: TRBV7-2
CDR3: CASSRPFSYNEQFF

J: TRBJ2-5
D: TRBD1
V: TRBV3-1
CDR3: CASSTRRQGASGETQYF

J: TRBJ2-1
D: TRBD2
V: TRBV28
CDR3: CASSLSASGRNEQFF

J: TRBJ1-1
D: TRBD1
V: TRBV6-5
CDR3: CASSGTEYTEAFF

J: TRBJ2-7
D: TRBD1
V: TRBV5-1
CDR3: CASGPGQTTAPGYEQYF

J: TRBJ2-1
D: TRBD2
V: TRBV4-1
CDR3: CASSQWSGRNNNEQFF

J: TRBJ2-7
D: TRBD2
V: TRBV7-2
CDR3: CASSLGVSSGRAYEQYF

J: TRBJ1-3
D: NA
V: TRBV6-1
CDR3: CASSESVGQGASGNTIYF

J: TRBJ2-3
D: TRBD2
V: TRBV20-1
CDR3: CSARRLAGSTDTQYF

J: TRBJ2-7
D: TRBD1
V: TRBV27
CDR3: CASAPDRGLYEQYF

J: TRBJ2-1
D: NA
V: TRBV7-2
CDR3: CASSFETSANEQFF

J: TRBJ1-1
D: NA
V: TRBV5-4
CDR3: CASRKHRVGDREAFF

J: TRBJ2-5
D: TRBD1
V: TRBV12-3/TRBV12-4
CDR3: CASSADRVETQYF

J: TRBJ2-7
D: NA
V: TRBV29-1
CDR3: CSARNSYEQYF

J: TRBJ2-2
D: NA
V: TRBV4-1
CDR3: CASSQVPGQHGELFF

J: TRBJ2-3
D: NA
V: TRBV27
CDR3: CASRSETEYTDTQYF

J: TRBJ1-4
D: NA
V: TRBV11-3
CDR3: CASSSVSAFNEKLFF

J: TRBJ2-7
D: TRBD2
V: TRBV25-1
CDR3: CASSERGGPIKVQYF

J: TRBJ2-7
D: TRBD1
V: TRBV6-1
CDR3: CASSNPGTGGEQYF

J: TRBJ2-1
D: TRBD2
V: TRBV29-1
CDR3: CSVATSGSYEQFF

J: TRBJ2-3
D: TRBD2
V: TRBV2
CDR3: CASSEELAEFRRYTQYF

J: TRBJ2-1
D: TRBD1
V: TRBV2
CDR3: CASSDGQGDNEQFF

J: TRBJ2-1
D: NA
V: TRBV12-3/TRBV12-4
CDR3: CASSLDLAGGGEQFF

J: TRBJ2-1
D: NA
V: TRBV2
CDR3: CASRTEGQANEQFF

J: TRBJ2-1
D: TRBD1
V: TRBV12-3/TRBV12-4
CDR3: CASSLYWTGEQFF

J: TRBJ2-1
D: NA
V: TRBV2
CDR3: CASSWDSEQFF

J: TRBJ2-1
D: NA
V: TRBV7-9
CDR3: CASSFSGVGINEQFF

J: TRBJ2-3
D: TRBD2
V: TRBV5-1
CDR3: CASFRAGVTDTQYF

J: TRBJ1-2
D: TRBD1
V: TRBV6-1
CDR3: CASSPRDSLYGYTF

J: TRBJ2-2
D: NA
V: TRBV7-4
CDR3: CASSPGEGERTGELFF

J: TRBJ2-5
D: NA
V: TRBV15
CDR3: CATSSERETQYF

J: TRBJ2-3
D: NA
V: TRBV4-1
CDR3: CASSRESAQGNTQYF

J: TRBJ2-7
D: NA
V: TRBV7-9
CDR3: CASSSLGPGGIRYEQYF

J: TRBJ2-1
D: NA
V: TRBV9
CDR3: CASSVDPPSGVNNEQFF

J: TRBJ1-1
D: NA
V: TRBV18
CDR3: CASSPTQGAGNTEAFF

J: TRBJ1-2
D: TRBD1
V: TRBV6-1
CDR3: CASSERRDSYGYTF

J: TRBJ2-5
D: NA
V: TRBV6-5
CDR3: CASSFSQPQETQYF

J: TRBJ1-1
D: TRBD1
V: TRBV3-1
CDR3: CASSPDRGTEAFF

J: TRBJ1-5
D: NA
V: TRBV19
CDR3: CASRLRDTNQPQHF

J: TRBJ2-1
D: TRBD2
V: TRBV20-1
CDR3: CSARGGGTSGRYEQFF

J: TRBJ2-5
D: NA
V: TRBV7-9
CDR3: CASSLAGGSGQETQYF

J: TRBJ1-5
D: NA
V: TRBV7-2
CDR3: CASSLATGVNQPQHF

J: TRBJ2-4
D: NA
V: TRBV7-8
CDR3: CASSPHRTLAKNIQYF

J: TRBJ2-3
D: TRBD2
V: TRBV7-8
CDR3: CASSLEGGSEDTQYF

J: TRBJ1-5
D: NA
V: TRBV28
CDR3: CASSPLIEPQHF